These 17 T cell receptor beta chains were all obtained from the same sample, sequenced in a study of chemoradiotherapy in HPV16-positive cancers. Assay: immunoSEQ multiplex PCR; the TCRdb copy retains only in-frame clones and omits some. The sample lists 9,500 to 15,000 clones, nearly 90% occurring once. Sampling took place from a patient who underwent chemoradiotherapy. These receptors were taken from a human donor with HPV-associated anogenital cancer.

CDR3: CASSPSEGARGNEKLFF. CDR3 coding DNA: TGCGCCAGCAGCCCCTCGGAGGGGGCAAGGGGAAATGAAAAACTGTTTTTT. The chain combines TRBV5-1 with TRBJ1-4, with 7 bases aligning to TRBD1. Germline CDR1 SGHRS, CDR2 YFSETQ. The CDR3 is made up of 17 amino acids. The trim removed 4 bases at V and 5 bases at J, leaving 14 bases unmatched.

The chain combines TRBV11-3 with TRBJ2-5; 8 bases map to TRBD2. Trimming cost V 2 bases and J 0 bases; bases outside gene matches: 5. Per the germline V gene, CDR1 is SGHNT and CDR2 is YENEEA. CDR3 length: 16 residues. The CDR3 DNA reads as TGTGCCAGCAGCTTATACGGCGGGGGGTACCAAGAGACCCAGTACTTC. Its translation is CASSLYGGGYQETQYF.

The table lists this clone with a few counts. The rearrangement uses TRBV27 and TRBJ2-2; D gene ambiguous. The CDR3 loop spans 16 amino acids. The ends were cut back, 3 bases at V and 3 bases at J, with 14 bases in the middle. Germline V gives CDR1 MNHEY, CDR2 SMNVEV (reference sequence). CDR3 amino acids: CASSFQATGDTGELFF. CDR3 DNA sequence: TGTGCCAGCAGTTTCCAGGCAACTGGGGACACCGGGGAGCTGTTTTTT.

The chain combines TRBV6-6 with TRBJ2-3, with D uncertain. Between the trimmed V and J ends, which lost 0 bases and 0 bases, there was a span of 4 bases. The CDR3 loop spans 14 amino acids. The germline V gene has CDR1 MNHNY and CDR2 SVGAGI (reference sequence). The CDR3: CASSYSISTDTQYF. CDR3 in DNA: TGTGCCAGCAGTTACTCCATTAGCACAGATACGCAGTATTTT.

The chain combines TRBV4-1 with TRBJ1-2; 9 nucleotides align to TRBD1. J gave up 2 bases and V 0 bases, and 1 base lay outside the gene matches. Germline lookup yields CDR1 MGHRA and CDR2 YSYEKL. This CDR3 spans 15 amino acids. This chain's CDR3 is CASSQEDRGNYGYTF. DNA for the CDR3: TGCGCCAGCAGCCAAGAAGACAGGGGGAACTATGGCTACACCTTC.

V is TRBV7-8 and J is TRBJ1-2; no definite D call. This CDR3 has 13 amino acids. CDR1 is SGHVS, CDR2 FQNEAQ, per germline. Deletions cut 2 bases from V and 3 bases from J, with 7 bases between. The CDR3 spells CASSLSNYYGYTF. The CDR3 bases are TGTGCCAGCAGCTTATCAAACTACTATGGCTACACCTTC.

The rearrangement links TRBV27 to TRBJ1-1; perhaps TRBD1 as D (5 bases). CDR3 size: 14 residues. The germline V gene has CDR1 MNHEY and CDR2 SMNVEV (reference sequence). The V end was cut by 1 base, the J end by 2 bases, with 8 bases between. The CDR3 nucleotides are TGTGCCAGCAGTTTATGGGGCGGAAACACTGAAGCTTTCTTT. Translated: CASSLWGGNTEAFF.

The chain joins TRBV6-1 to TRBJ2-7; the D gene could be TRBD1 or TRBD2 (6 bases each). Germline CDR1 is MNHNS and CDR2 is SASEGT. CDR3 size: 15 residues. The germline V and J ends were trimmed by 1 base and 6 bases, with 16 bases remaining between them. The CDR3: CASSEEGGLGVEQYF. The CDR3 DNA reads TGTGCCAGCAGTGAAGAAGGGGGACTTGGGGTCGAGCAGTACTTC.

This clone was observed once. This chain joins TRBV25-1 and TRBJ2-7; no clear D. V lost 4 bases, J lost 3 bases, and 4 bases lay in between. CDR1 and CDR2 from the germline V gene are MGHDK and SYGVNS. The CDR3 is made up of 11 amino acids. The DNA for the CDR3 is TGTGCCAGCAGTGCTCACTACGAGCAGTACTTC. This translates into CASSAHYEQYF.

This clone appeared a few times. Here the CDR3 DNA reads TGTGCCAGCAGTTTTTTCGCCAGTCCTGCACGGGGGGAGCTGTTTTTT. This encodes CASSFFASPARGELFF. The chain carries TRBV28 and TRBJ2-2; D call uncertain. Germline V gives CDR1 MDHEN, CDR2 SYDVKM. The CDR3 is 16 residues long. V was shortened by 3 bases and J by 8 bases, with 19 bases between the two germline ends.

The CDR3 DNA follows: TGTGCCAGCAGTGAGAACTGGGGACAGGCCTACAATGAGCAGTTCTTC. This translates into CASSENWGQAYNEQFF. The chain recombines TRBV2 with TRBJ2-1; TRBD1 matches at 8 bases. From germline, CDR1 is SNHLY and CDR2 FYNNEI. Unmatched junction bases numbered 6, after V lost 3 bases and J lost 2 bases. The CDR3 is 16 residues long. The variable domain in full, with the rest retrieved from reference TRBV2 and TRBJ2-1, is EPEVTQTPSHQVTQMGQEVILRCVPISNHLYFYWYRQILGQKVEFLVSFYNNEISEKSEIFDDQFSVERPDGSNFTLKIRSTKLEDSAMYFCASSENWGQAYNEQFFGPGTRLTVL.

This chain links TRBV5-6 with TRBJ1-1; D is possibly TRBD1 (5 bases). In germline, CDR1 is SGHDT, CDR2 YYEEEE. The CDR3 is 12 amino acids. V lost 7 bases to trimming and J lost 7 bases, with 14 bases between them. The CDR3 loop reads CASSWWGSEAFF. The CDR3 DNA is TGTGCCAGCTCGTGGTGGGGCAGTGAAGCTTTCTTT.

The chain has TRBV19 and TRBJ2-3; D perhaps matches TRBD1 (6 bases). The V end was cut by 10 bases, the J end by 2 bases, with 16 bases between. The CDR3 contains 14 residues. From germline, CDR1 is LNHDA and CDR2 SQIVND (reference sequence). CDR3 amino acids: CATQPGHPTDTQYF. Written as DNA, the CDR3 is TGTGCCACCCAGCCGGGACACCCCACAGATACGCAGTATTTT.

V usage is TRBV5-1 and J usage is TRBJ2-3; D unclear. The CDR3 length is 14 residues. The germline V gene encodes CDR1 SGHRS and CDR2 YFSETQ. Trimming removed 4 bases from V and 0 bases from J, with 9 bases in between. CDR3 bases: TGCGCCAGCAGCCGTGACGGTAGCACAGATACGCAGTATTTT. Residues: CASSRDGSTDTQYF. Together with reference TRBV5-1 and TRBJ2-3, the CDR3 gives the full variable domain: KAGVTQTPRYLIKTRGQQVTLSCSPISGHRSVSWYQQTPGQGLQFLFEYFSETQRNKGNFPGRFSGRQFSNSRSEMNVSTLELGDSALYLCASSRDGSTDTQYFGPGTRLTVL.

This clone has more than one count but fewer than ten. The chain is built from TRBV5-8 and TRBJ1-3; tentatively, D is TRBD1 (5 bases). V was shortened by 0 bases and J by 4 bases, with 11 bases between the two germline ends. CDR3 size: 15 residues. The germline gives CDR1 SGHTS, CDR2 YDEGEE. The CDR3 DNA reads TGTGCCAGCAGCTTGGCCGCATGGGGGGGAAACACCATATATTTT. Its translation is CASSLAAWGGNTIYF.

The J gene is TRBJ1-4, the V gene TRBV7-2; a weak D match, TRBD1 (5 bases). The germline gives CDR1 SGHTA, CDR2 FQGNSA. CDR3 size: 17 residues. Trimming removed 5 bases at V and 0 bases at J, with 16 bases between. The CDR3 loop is CASSLSRQITTNEKLFF. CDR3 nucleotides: TGTGCCAGCAGCCTAAGTAGACAGATAACAACTAATGAAAAACTGTTTTTT. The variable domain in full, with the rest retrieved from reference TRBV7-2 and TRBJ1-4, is GAGVSQSPSNKVTEKGKDVELRCDPISGHTALYWYRQSLGQGLEFLIYFQGNSAPDKSGLPSDRFSAERTGGSVSTLTIQRTQQEDSAVYLCASSLSRQITTNEKLFFGSGTQLSVL.

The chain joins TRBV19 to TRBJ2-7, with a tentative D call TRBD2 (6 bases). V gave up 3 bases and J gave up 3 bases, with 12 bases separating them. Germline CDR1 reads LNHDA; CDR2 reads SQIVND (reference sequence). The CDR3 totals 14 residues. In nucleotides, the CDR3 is TGTGCCAGTAGTATCGGGCGGCGGGGCTACGAGCAGTACTTC. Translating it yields CASSIGRRGYEQYF.